This T cell receptor (beta chain) is drawn from a study of CD8+CD57+ T cells in acquired aplastic anemia. Using genomic DNA as the template, TCR beta VDJ and CDR3 profiling was carried out. TCRdb passed the reads through MiXCR, listing each CDR3 protein once. The sample records around 120,000 distinct CDR3 sequences, almost 40% being singletons. For sequencing, patients were chosen who had shown expansion of CD8+CD57+ cells by flow cytometry. Study-level results: Controls and patients did not differ significantly in CD8+ Simpson's diversity. The study identified roughly 29 CD8+ CDR3 sequences shared by patients and controls.

The CDR3 totals 13 residues. In germline, CDR1 is LNHNV, CDR2 YYDKDF (reference sequence). V lost 4 bases and J lost 4, with 10 bases in between. Of note for this clonotype: Its specificity is not known.

This sequence originates from a human donor with aplastic anemia. The sequencing input was sorted CD4+, CD8+, or CD8+CD57+ T cells (not recorded which) from PBMCs. V and J are TRBV15 and TRBJ2-5; D perhaps matches TRBD1 (6 bases). The chain's CDR3 is CATSTTRGETQYF. Here the CDR3 DNA reads TGTGCCACCAGCACCACCAGGGGAGAGACCCAGTACTTC. Together with reference TRBV15 and TRBJ2-5, the CDR3 gives the full variable domain: DAMVIQNPRYQVTQFGKPVTLSCSQTLNHNVMYWYQQKSSQAPKLLFHYYDKDFNNEADTPDNFQSRRPNTSFCFLDIRSPGLGDTAMYLCATSTTRGETQYFGPGTRLLVL.